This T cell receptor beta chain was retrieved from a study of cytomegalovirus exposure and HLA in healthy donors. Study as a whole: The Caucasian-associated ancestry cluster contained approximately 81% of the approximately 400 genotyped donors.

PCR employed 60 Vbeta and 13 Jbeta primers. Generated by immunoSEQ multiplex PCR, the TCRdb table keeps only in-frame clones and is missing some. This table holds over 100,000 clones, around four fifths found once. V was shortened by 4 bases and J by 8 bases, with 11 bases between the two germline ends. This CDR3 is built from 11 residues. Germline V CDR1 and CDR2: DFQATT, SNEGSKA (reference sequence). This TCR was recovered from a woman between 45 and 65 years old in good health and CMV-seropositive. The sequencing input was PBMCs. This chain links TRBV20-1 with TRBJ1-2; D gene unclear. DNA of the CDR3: TGCAGTGCTAATTCCCCACTGGGCTACACCTTC. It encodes CSANSPLGYTF.